This paragraph reports one T cell receptor beta chain. This entry belongs to a study of PD-L1 blockade in urothelial cancer. Study-wide context: The median T cell count in blood samples was about 140,000.

Time point noted: pretreatment peripheral blood. Templates that were synthetic TCR analogs were spiked into each PCR. Profiled with immunoSEQ multiplex PCR; TCRdb holds only in-frame clones, not every one. The profile shows 130,000 or so clones, 65% to 85% of them singletons. This CDR3 contains 19 residues. The V end was cut by 0 bases, the J end by 3 bases, with 21 bases between. Germline V gene data show CDR1 as LNHDA and CDR2 as SQIVND (reference sequence). The genes are TRBV19 and TRBJ1-5, with unresolved D. This clonotype was sampled from a man aged 45-60 years with urothelial cancer. The material was PBMCs, obtained around atezolizumab (anti-PD-L1) treatment. CDR3: CASSIDAGRRTQYNQPQHF. For the CDR3, the DNA is TGTGCCAGTAGTATAGATGCGGGCAGGAGGACCCAATACAATCAGCCCCAGCATTTT. Using reference TRBV19 and TRBJ1-5 for the parts outside the CDR3, the full variable domain is DGGITQSPKYLFRKEGQNVTLSCEQNLNHDAMYWYRQDPGQGLRLIYYSQIVNDFQKGDIAEGYSVSREKKESFPLTVTSAQKNPTAFYLCASSIDAGRRTQYNQPQHFGDGTRLSIL.